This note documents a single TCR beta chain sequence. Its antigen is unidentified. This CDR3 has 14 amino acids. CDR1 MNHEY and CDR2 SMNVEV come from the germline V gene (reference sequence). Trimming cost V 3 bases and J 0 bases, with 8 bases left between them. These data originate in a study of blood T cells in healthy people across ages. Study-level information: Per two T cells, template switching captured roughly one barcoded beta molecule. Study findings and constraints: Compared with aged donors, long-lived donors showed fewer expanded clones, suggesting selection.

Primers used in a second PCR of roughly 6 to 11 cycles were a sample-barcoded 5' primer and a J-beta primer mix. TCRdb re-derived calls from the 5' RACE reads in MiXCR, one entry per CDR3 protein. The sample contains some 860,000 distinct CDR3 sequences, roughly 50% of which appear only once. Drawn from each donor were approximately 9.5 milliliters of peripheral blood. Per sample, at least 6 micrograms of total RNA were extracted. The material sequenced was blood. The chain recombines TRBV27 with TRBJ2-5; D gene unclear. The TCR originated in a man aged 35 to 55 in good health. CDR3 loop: CASSFGTNQETQYF. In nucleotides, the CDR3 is TGTGCCAGCAGTTTTGGCACAAACCAAGAGACCCAGTACTTC.